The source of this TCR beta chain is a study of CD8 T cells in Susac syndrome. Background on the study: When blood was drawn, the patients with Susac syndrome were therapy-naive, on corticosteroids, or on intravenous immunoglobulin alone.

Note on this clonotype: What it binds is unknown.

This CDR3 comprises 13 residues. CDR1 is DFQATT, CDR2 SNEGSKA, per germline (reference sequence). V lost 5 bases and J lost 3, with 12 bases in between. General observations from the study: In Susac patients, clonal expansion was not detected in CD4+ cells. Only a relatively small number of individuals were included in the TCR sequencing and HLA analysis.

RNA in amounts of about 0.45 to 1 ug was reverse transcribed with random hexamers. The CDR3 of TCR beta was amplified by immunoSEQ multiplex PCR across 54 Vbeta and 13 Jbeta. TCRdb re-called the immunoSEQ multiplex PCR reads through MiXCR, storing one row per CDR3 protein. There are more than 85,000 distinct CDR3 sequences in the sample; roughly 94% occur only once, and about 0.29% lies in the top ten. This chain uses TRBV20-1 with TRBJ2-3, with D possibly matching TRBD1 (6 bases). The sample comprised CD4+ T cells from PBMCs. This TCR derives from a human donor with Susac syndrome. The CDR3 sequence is CSAYRDITDTQYF. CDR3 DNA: TGCAGTGCTTACAGGGATATTACAGATACGCAGTATTTT.